This is a list of T cell receptor beta chains from one sample in a study of blood T cell repertoires in COVID-19. Sequenced by immunoSEQ multiplex PCR; TCRdb stores in-frame clones only, minus some. The table shows about 120,000 clones, with 82% occurring only once. Sequenced sample: peripheral blood. The receptor set was obtained from a human donor in a cohort sampled during active COVID-19. Each CDR3 is given with its conserved first and last residue. D genes are given only for firm matches. Clone size is stated in some rows and not others, as once, few, many or a class when expanded.

>NA|TRBV7-8|TRBJ2-7|NA
CASSRDLTTYEQYF
TGTGCCAGCAGCCGAGACTTAACTACCTACGAGCAGTACTTC
>NA|TRBV6-5|TRBJ1-2|TRBD1
CASSSVGTGYGYTF
TGTGCCAGCAGTTCCGTCGGGACAGGGTATGGCTACACCTTC
>NA|TRBV6-6|TRBJ2-2|TRBD2
CASSPSGGINTRELFF
TGTGCCAGCAGCCCGAGCGGGGGGATTAACACGAGGGAGCTGTTTTTT
>NA|TRBV3-1/TRBV3-2|TRBJ1-4|NA
CASSQGTVSSATNEKLFF
TGTGCCAGCAGCCAAGGGACAGTTAGTTCTGCAACTAATGAAAAACTGTTTTTT
>NA|TRBV5-1|TRBJ2-1|NA
CASSLGITGFGEQFF
TGCGCCAGCAGCTTGGGGATAACAGGGTTTGGGGAGCAGTTCTTC
>NA|TRBV7-2|TRBJ2-1|NA
CASSFPGSYNEQFF
TGTGCCAGCAGCTTCCCGGGATCCTACAATGAGCAGTTCTTC
>once|TRBV2|TRBJ2-1|NA
CASKRVGDGEQFF
TGTGCCAGCAAGCGGGTGGGAGATGGTGAGCAGTTCTTC
>NA|TRBV5-1|TRBJ1-6|NA
CASSLAFQGGGGSPLHF
TGCGCCAGCAGCTTGGCCTTTCAGGGAGGTGGTGGTTCACCCCTCCACTTT
>NA|TRBV19|TRBJ2-2|NA
CASKPPQRNTGELFF
TGTGCCAGTAAGCCCCCTCAGCGAAACACCGGGGAGCTGTTTTTT
>NA|TRBV10-2|TRBJ2-1|TRBD2
CASSEWGGGAEGNEQFF
TGCGCCAGCAGTGAGTGGGGCGGGGGGGCCGAAGGGAATGAGCAGTTCTTC
>NA|TRBV7-2|TRBJ2-5|TRBD2
CASSLVYGGAETQYF
TGTGCCAGCAGCTTAGTATACGGGGGGGCCGAGACCCAGTACTTC
>NA|TRBV19|TRBJ2-3|NA
CASSIEHGRGTRTDTQYF
TGTGCCAGTAGTATAGAGCATGGCCGGGGAACGCGCACAGATACGCAGTATTTT
>few|TRBV19|TRBJ1-2|TRBD1
CASSPQLPGQGDYGYTF
TGTGCCAGTAGTCCACAACTCCCGGGACAGGGGGACTATGGCTACACCTTC
>NA|TRBV27|TRBJ2-7|TRBD1
CASSWGQNPAYEQYF
TGTGCCAGCAGTTGGGGACAGAATCCAGCCTACGAGCAGTACTTC
>NA|TRBV6-5|TRBJ2-1|TRBD2
CASSYLGLAERNEQFF
TGTGCCAGCAGTTACTTGGGACTAGCCGAACGAAATGAGCAGTTCTTC
>NA|TRBV19|TRBJ2-5|TRBD2
CASSTAGGFGTQYF
TGTGCCAGTAGTACTGCGGGGGGCTTCGGGACCCAGTACTTC
>NA|TRBV6-5|TRBJ2-1|TRBD2
CASLGGGHYNEQFF
TGTGCCAGCTTGGGCGGGGGGCACTACAATGAGCAGTTCTTC
>NA|TRBV6-5|TRBJ2-4|NA
CASRPQGTKNIQYF
TGTGCCAGCAGACCACAGGGAACCAAAAACATTCAGTACTTC
>NA|TRBV6-5|TRBJ2-7|TRBD2
CASSYGLAGDLYEQYF
TGTGCCAGCAGTTACGGACTAGCGGGGGATCTCTACGAGCAGTACTTC
>NA|TRBV6-6|TRBJ2-7|TRBD1
CASSYSRQGTYEQYF
TGTGCCAGCAGTTACTCGCGACAGGGGACCTACGAGCAGTACTTC
>NA|TRBV5-1|TRBJ2-1|TRBD2
CASSFIAGGSYNEQFF
TGCGCCAGCAGCTTTATAGCGGGGGGCTCCTACAATGAGCAGTTCTTC
>NA|TRBV13|TRBJ2-1|NA
CASSGPGGPSSYNEQFF
TGTGCCAGCAGCGGACCGGGGGGCCCGAGCTCCTACAATGAGCAGTTCTTC
>NA|TRBV6-1|TRBJ2-7|NA
CASSEAHGGPTDEQYF
TGTGCCAGCAGTGAAGCGCACGGAGGTCCTACAGACGAGCAGTACTTC
>NA|TRBV7-2|TRBJ2-5|NA
CASSLDGTTQYF
TGTGCCAGCAGCTTAGACGGGACAACCCAGTACTTC
>NA|TRBV20-1|TRBJ1-1|TRBD1
CSASRGTGGMNTEAFF
TGCAGTGCTAGTCGAGGGACAGGGGGAATGAACACTGAAGCTTTCTTT
>NA|TRBV2|TRBJ1-4|TRBD1
CASSGTGVGKLFF
TGTGCCAGCAGCGGGACAGGGGTTGGAAAACTGTTTTTT
>NA|TRBV3-1/TRBV3-2|TRBJ1-1|NA
CASSPTVGDTEAFF
TGTGCCAGCAGCCCGACCGTCGGGGACACTGAAGCTTTCTTT
>NA|TRBV7-2|TRBJ2-3|NA
CASSSSGLPDTQYF
TGTGCCAGCAGCTCCTCCGGACTCCCAGATACGCAGTATTTT
>NA|TRBV5-1|TRBJ1-6|NA
CASSEGDGSPLHF
TGCGCCAGCAGCGAGGGTGATGGTTCACCCCTCCACTTT
>few|TRBV6-5|TRBJ1-1|TRBD1
CASTRAGTGNTEAFF
TGTGCCAGCACCAGAGCGGGGACAGGGAACACTGAAGCTTTCTTT
>NA|TRBV5-1|TRBJ1-3|NA
CASSAQGPGNTIYF
TGCGCCAGCAGCGCACAGGGTCCTGGAAACACCATATATTTT
>NA|TRBV7-6|TRBJ2-4|TRBD2
CASSLSGGAPKNIQYF
TGTGCCAGCAGCCTTAGCGGGGGGGCCCCCAAAAACATTCAGTACTTC
>NA|TRBV6-5|TRBJ1-5|TRBD1
CASSRTGDSNQPQHF
TGTGCCAGCAGTAGAACAGGGGATAGCAATCAGCCCCAGCATTTT
>NA|TRBV2|TRBJ2-5|NA
CASNSLAGETQYF
TGTGCCAGCAACTCGCTAGCAGGAGAGACCCAGTACTTC
>NA|TRBV5-4|TRBJ2-1|NA
CASSLGGGAYNEQFF
TGTGCCAGCAGCTTGGGAGGGGGTGCCTACAATGAGCAGTTCTTC
>few|TRBV25-1|TRBJ2-5|TRBD2
CASRRSGGGRETQYF
TGTGCCAGCCGAAGAAGCGGGGGAGGGAGGGAGACCCAGTACTTC
>NA|TRBV27|TRBJ2-5|TRBD2
CASSLRAGPQETQYF
TGTGCCAGCAGTTTACGAGCGGGGCCTCAAGAGACCCAGTACTTC
>once|TRBV12-5|TRBJ2-3|TRBD1
CASGLGTGSTDTQYF
TGTGCTAGTGGTTTGGGGACAGGAAGCACAGATACGCAGTATTTT
>NA|TRBV15|TRBJ2-7|NA
CATSRGRSYSYEQYF
TGTGCCACCAGCCGCGGGCGGTCCTACTCCTACGAGCAGTACTTC
>NA|TRBV5-1|TRBJ2-5|NA
CASSLFVAQETQYF
TGCGCCAGCAGCTTGTTTGTAGCCCAAGAGACCCAGTACTTC
>NA|TRBV6-5|TRBJ1-1|TRBD1
CASNRGPEAFF
TGTGCCAGCAACAGGGGCCCTGAAGCTTTCTTT
>NA|TRBV19|TRBJ2-4|TRBD2
CASSIEPASGGRLLAKNIQYF
TGTGCCAGTAGTATTGAGCCTGCTAGCGGCGGGCGGTTACTAGCCAAAAACATTCAGTACTTC
>once|TRBV6-6|TRBJ1-1|TRBD1
CATRQGPNTEAFF
TGTGCCACTAGACAGGGGCCGAACACTGAAGCTTTCTTT
>once|TRBV28|TRBJ1-6|NA
CASSPTEILYSPLHF
TGTGCCAGCAGTCCCACAGAGATTCTTTATTCACCCCTCCACTTT
>NA|TRBV6-5|TRBJ2-5|NA
CASSYSRLALTQYF
TGTGCCAGCAGTTACTCGAGGCTAGCCTTAACCCAGTACTTC
>once|TRBV3-1/TRBV3-2|TRBJ1-1|NA
CASSQARQMNTEAFF
TGTGCCAGCAGCCAAGCCCGTCAGATGAACACTGAAGCTTTCTTT
>few|TRBV11-2|TRBJ1-4|TRBD1
CASSRGQGEKLFF
TGTGCCAGCAGCAGGGGACAGGGTGAAAAACTGTTTTTT
>NA|TRBV15|TRBJ1-2|NA
CATSPGTWDYGYTF
TGTGCCACCAGCCCAGGGACATGGGACTATGGCTACACCTTC
>NA|TRBV29-1|TRBJ2-5|NA
CSVVSPEKETQYF
TGCAGCGTTGTTTCCCCAGAAAAAGAGACCCAGTACTTC
>NA|TRBV28|TRBJ1-2|TRBD1
CASSSPQGAISNYGYTF
TGTGCCAGCAGTTCCCCCCAGGGGGCCATTTCTAACTATGGCTACACCTTC
>NA|TRBV6-5|TRBJ1-4|TRBD1
CASSPGTGAREKLFF
TGTGCCAGCAGTCCAGGGACAGGGGCGCGAGAAAAACTGTTTTTT
>NA|TRBV7-2|TRBJ2-7|TRBD1
CASSLTGVSYEQYF
TGTGCCAGCAGCCTGACAGGGGTTTCCTACGAGCAGTACTTC
>few|TRBV6-1|TRBJ1-5|NA
CASSEAAYNQPQHF
TGTGCCAGCAGTGAAGCAGCCTACAATCAGCCCCAGCATTTT
>NA|TRBV10-2|TRBJ1-2|TRBD1
CASSEPWTGEKNYGYTF
TGCGCCAGCAGTGAGCCTTGGACAGGGGAGAAGAACTATGGCTACACCTTC
>NA|TRBV6-2/TRBV6-3|TRBJ1-5|TRBD1
CASSDTGGAQPQHF
TGTGCCAGCAGTGACACAGGGGGCGCCCAGCCCCAGCATTTT